This T cell receptor beta chain originates from a study of siplizumab effects on memory and regulatory T cells. Study-wide results and limits: Sequences below about 10^-5 frequency were poorly captured, and few alloreactive clones mapped to unstimulated subsets.

Comment on this clone: Its matching antigen is unknown.

V gave up 4 bases and J gave up 1 base, with 17 bases separating them. CDR1 is LNHNV and CDR2 is YYDKDF in the germline V gene (reference sequence). The CDR3 is made up of 17 amino acids. Clones were sequenced by immunoSEQ multiplex PCR, and TCRdb holds only the in-frame ones, with some missing. The profile shows 100,000 to 120,000 clones, roughly 91% of them singletons. The sequence was obtained from a human donor in good health. The sample taken for sequencing was CD4+ T cells sorted from blood. J is TRBJ2-1 and V is TRBV15, with D possibly matching TRBD2 (6 bases). In nucleotides, the CDR3 is TGTGCCACCAGCACCAGCCCGAAGGGAGGATCCTACAATGAGCAGTTCTTC. Protein: CATSTSPKGGSYNEQFF.